This is a list of T cell receptor beta chains from one sample in a study of cytomegalovirus exposure and HLA in healthy donors. The assay was immunoSEQ multiplex PCR, and TCRdb's table has in-frame clones only and misses some. The top ten hold 3.5% to 5% of the sample, which has about 130,000 clones, roughly 82% seen once. The material sequenced was PBMCs. The source of these receptors is a male donor in good health and CMV-seropositive. Both conserved end residues are part of each CDR3. The D gene is left open where the match is weak. Size values are once, few and many counts, or a class for expanded clones, and some rows have none.

V gene	J gene	clone size	D gene	CDR3 protein	CDR3 DNA
TRBV2	TRBJ1-2	few	.	CASSEGQDYGYTF	TGTGCCAGCAGTGAGGGGCAGGACTATGGCTACACCTTC
TRBV10-3	TRBJ2-1	.	.	CAISESRDEQFF	TGTGCCATCAGTGAATCGAGAGATGAGCAGTTCTTC
TRBV27	TRBJ1-2	.	.	CASSLGSGGAPPYGYTF	TGTGCCAGCAGTTTGGGCTCTGGGGGGGCGCCCCCCTATGGCTACACCTTC
TRBV5-4	TRBJ2-7	.	TRBD1	CASSSRTGVREQYF	TGTGCCAGCAGCTCTAGGACAGGGGTTCGGGAGCAGTACTTC
TRBV4-2	TRBJ2-1	.	TRBD2	CASSQALADYNEQFF	TGTGCCAGCAGCCAAGCCCTAGCGGATTACAATGAGCAGTTCTTC
TRBV6-5	TRBJ2-7	.	TRBD2	CASSYSSLAGEYEQYF	TGTGCCAGCAGTTACTCTTCCTTAGCGGGGGAGTACGAGCAGTACTTC
TRBV27	TRBJ1-4	.	TRBD1	CASSFDRGGEKLFF	TGTGCCAGCAGTTTTGACAGGGGGGGGGAAAAACTGTTTTTT
TRBV7-9	TRBJ2-7	.	.	CASSPGVEQYF	TGTGCCAGCAGCCCAGGGGTCGAGCAGTACTTC
TRBV7-2	TRBJ2-3	.	.	CASSSYLGDTDTQYF	TGTGCCAGCAGCTCTTACCTCGGAGATACAGATACGCAGTATTTT
TRBV1	TRBJ2-3	once	.	CTSSQVIGGDSRTDTQYF	TGCACCAGCAGCCAAGTTATCGGAGGGGACAGCCGCACAGATACGCAGTATTTT
TRBV6-4	TRBJ2-4	once	.	CASSDGLGTIQYF	TGTGCCAGCAGTGACGGGCTGGGTACCATTCAGTACTTC
TRBV18	TRBJ1-5	few	.	CASSLGGEQPQHF	TGTGCCAGCTCTCTGGGGGGGGAACAGCCCCAGCATTTT
TRBV6-1	TRBJ2-2	.	.	CASTPRGGNTGELFF	TGTGCCAGCACCCCCCGAGGCGGGAACACCGGGGAGCTGTTTTTT
TRBV10-2	TRBJ1-1	.	.	CASMGRGAFF	TGCGCCAGCATGGGGCGAGGAGCTTTCTTT
TRBV5-6	TRBJ2-7	once	.	CASGGTGTYEQYF	TGTGCCAGCGGGGGGACGGGGACCTACGAGCAGTACTTC
TRBV5-6	TRBJ1-2	.	TRBD1	CASSSPGQGYYGYTF	TGTGCCAGCAGCTCCCCGGGACAGGGGTACTATGGCTACACCTTC
TRBV7-9	TRBJ2-1	.	.	CSSIEPGLPYYNEQFF	TGTTCCAGCATCGAGCCGGGACTCCCCTACTACAATGAGCAGTTCTTC
TRBV5-4	TRBJ2-6	.	.	CASSSDIFFSGANVLTF	TGTGCCAGCAGCTCCGACATATTCTTCTCTGGGGCCAACGTCCTGACTTTC
TRBV19	TRBJ2-5	.	TRBD1	CASTNRGSQETQYF	TGTGCCAGTACGAACAGGGGGAGCCAGGAGACCCAGTACTTC
TRBV28	TRBJ1-4	.	TRBD1	CASRGDSFNEKLFF	TGTGCCAGCAGAGGGGACAGTTTTAATGAAAAACTGTTTTTT
TRBV13	TRBJ2-2	.	.	CASSSSRYTGELFF	TGTGCCAGCAGCTCTTCTAGGTACACCGGGGAGCTGTTTTTT
TRBV5-6	TRBJ2-2	once	TRBD2	CASSFSALAGNTGELFF	TGTGCCAGCAGCTTTTCGGCACTAGCGGGAAACACCGGGGAGCTGTTTTTT
TRBV2	TRBJ1-5	.	TRBD1	CASSEGDRAAGQPQHF	TGTGCCAGCAGTGAGGGGGACAGGGCAGCAGGTCAGCCCCAGCATTTT
TRBV7-2	TRBJ2-2	.	TRBD1	CASSKGQGAGELFF	TGTGCCAGCAGCAAGGGACAGGGGGCCGGGGAGCTGTTTTTT
TRBV4-1	TRBJ2-3	.	TRBD2	CASSQDLAGYTDTQYF	TGCGCCAGCAGCCAAGACCTAGCGGGCTACACAGATACGCAGTATTTT
TRBV27	TRBJ2-1	.	.	CASSPRDPYNEQFF	TGTGCCAGCAGTCCACGGGATCCCTACAATGAGCAGTTCTTC
TRBV5-1	TRBJ2-2	.	TRBD1	CAAQGADTGELFF	TGCGCCGCTCAGGGGGCGGACACCGGGGAGCTGTTTTTT
TRBV9	TRBJ1-6	few	TRBD1	CASSYSGTGASPLHF	TGTGCCAGCAGCTACTCCGGGACAGGGGCGTCACCCCTCCACTTT
TRBV27	TRBJ2-7	.	TRBD2	CASSLRGLNSYEQYF	TGTGCCAGCAGTTTAAGGGGACTAAACTCCTACGAGCAGTACTTC
TRBV10-3	TRBJ2-6	once	.	CAAGFSGANGLTF	TGTGCCGCCGGTTTCTCTGGGGCCAACGGCCTGACTTTC
TRBV4-1	TRBJ2-3	.	TRBD2	CASSQDFLAEDDTQYF	TGCGCCAGCAGCCAAGACTTCCTAGCGGAGGATGATACGCAGTATTTT
TRBV7-9	TRBJ2-5	once	.	CASSFRQETQYF	TGTGCCAGCAGCTTCAGACAAGAGACCCAGTACTTC
TRBV28	TRBJ1-4	.	.	CASSPPGGWREKLFF	TGTGCCAGCAGTCCGCCAGGTGGTTGGAGGGAAAAACTGTTTTTT
TRBV7-2	TRBJ2-1	.	TRBD2	CASSLESGVRYNEQFF	TGTGCCAGCAGCTTAGAAAGCGGGGTTAGGTACAATGAGCAGTTCTTC
TRBV6-1	TRBJ2-3	.	.	CASSFSTPDTQYF	TGTGCCAGCAGTTTTAGTACCCCAGATACGCAGTATTTT
TRBV29-1	TRBJ2-7	.	.	CSVVSRGGYEQYF	TGCAGCGTTGTGTCCAGGGGCGGATACGAGCAGTACTTC
TRBV12-2	TRBJ2-7	.	.	CASRPRRGRIYEQYF	TGTGCAAGTCGCCCCCGTCGGGGGAGGATCTACGAGCAGTACTTC
TRBV5-1	TRBJ2-7	once	.	CASSSAESDYEQYF	TGCGCCAGCAGCTCCGCGGAGTCCGACTACGAGCAGTACTTC
TRBV5-4	TRBJ2-3	.	.	CASSGVGAGDTQYF	TGTGCCAGCAGCGGGGTCGGGGCGGGGGATACGCAGTATTTT
TRBV13	TRBJ2-2	few	TRBD2	CASSPRGVAGIAGELFF	TGTGCCAGCAGCCCCCGGGGAGTAGCGGGAATAGCCGGGGAGCTGTTTTTT
TRBV27	TRBJ2-1	.	.	CASSRTEMAEQFF	TGTGCCAGCAGCAGAACAGAGATGGCTGAGCAGTTCTTC
TRBV6-1	TRBJ2-5	few	.	CASSRGGETQYF	TGTGCCAGTTCAAGGGGTGGCGAGACCCAGTACTTC
TRBV29-1	TRBJ2-5	once	.	CSVEHGLGTQYF	TGCAGCGTTGAACACGGTCTAGGGACCCAGTACTTC
TRBV5-5	TRBJ1-1	.	.	CASSPWKGDTEAFF	TGTGCCAGCAGCCCCTGGAAAGGGGACACTGAAGCTTTCTTT
TRBV7-3	TRBJ2-5	.	TRBD2	CASSMTSGMLETQYF	TGTGCCAGCAGCATGACTAGCGGGATGCTCGAGACCCAGTACTTC